Below, 25 T cell receptor beta chains from the same sample are listed, as sequenced in a study of T cell responses to AZD1222 COVID-19 vaccine. The repertoire was sequenced with immunoSEQ multiplex PCR; TCRdb's copy has only in-frame clones and lacks some. The sample includes roughly 200,000 clones, roughly nine tenths seen only once; the top ten take approximately 1.8%. The source material was peripheral blood, sampled 28 days after the second AZD1222 dose. Every receptor here comes from an adult who received the AZD1222 COVID-19 vaccine.

The V gene is TRBV6-5, the J gene TRBJ1-2, with 7 bases aligning to TRBD1. Germline CDR1 is MNHEY and CDR2 is SVGAGI. This CDR3 region has 14 residues. Trimming at V came to 6 bases and at J to 2 bases, leaving 6 bases not matched to a gene. The CDR3 DNA is TGTGCCAGCAGGGGACAGACTACGAACTATGGCTACACCTTC. Translating it yields CASRGQTTNYGYTF.

The rearrangement uses TRBV27 and TRBJ2-3; D gene uncertain. Per germline, CDR1 MNHEY and CDR2 SMNVEV (reference sequence). The CDR3 is 17 amino acids. V lost 1 base and J lost 0, with 14 bases in between. CDR3 nucleotides: TGTGCCAGCAGTTTATTTCCGCCCTTATTAAGCACAGATACGCAGTATTTT. Translation gives CASSLFPPLLSTDTQYF.

The chain recombines TRBV28 with TRBJ2-7; 12 bases are shared with TRBD2. Per germline, CDR1 MDHEN and CDR2 SYDVKM. The CDR3 is 15 residues long. Losses at the gene ends were 5 bases for V and 2 bases for J; bases not matched to a gene: 4. The CDR3 loop is CASSPRTSGAYEQYF. In DNA form, the CDR3 reads TGTGCCAGCAGTCCCCGGACTAGCGGGGCCTACGAGCAGTACTTC.

The chain joins TRBV21-1 to TRBJ2-1; the D call of TRBD1 is as the table states it, not checked on the DNA. TRBV21-1 is flagged as a pseudogene. The CDR3 extends over 19 amino acids. The CDR3 DNA reads as TGTGCCAGCAGCAAATGGGCCCCGTCTACGATGAGCTCCTACAATGAGCAGTTCTTC. Amino acids: CASSKWAPSTMSSYNEQFF.

The chain has TRBV6-8 and TRBJ2-1; 10 bases match TRBD2. Germline CDR1 reads MNHGY; CDR2 reads SAAAGT. The CDR3 is 19 residues long. Trimming removed 6 bases from V and 0 bases from J; junction bases left unmatched: 14. CDR3 nucleotide sequence: TGTGCCAGCAGCAACTCCTCGAGGCTAGCGGGGGTCTCCTACAATGAGCAGTTCTTC. Translating it yields CASSNSSRLAGVSYNEQFF.

The chain combines TRBV5-1 with TRBJ2-7; no reliable D call. Between the trimmed V and J ends, which lost 4 bases and 4 bases, there was a span of 21 bases. CDR1 is SGHRS and CDR2 is YFSETQ in the germline V gene. The CDR3 is made up of 16 amino acids. CDR3 coding DNA: TGCGCCAGCAGCCCTGGCATGGGCCTGAAGTCATACGAGCAGTACTTC. Translated: CASSPGMGLKSYEQYF.

This clone was recorded once. The gene calls are TRBV6-5 and TRBJ2-1, with TRBD2 matching over 9 bases. The CDR3 runs to 15 residues. V lost 7 bases to trimming and J lost 6 bases; unmatched junction nucleotides: 10. Germline V lookup: CDR1 MNHEY, CDR2 SVGAGI. This chain's CDR3 is CASNLVRGRANEQFF. The CDR3 DNA reads TGTGCCAGCAACCTGGTCCGCGGGAGGGCCAATGAGCAGTTCTTC.

The chain recombines TRBV18 with TRBJ1-2; possibly TRBD1 for D (5 bases). Germline V gene sequence: CDR1 KGHSH, CDR2 LQKENI. The CDR3 is made up of 13 amino acids. V dropped 5 bases and J dropped 2 bases, with 9 bases sitting between them. In nucleotides, the CDR3 is TGTGCCAGCTCAGGGACGCAGAACTATGGCTACACCTTC. Protein: CASSGTQNYGYTF. Drawing the rest from reference TRBV18 and TRBJ1-2, the complete variable domain is NAGVMQNPRHLVRRRGQEARLRCSPMKGHSHVYWYRQLPEEGLKFMVYLQKENIIDESGMPKERFSAEFPKEGPSILRIQQVVRGDSAAYFCASSGTQNYGYTFGSGTRLTVV.

The chain carries TRBV4-1 and TRBJ2-2, with D possibly matching TRBD2 (6 bases). The germline gives CDR1 MGHRA, CDR2 YSYEKL. This CDR3 is 17 amino acids long. Deletions cut 4 bases from V and 3 bases from J, with 18 bases between. CDR3 in amino acids: CASSLKFLAGHTGELFF. CDR3 coding DNA: TGCGCCAGCAGCCTAAAATTCTTGGCGGGACACACCGGGGAGCTGTTTTTT.

V is TRBV24-1 and J is TRBJ2-1, with TRBD1 matching 7 bases. V shed 9 bases, J shed 7 bases, and the junction held 11 bases outside the gene matches. The CDR3 has 14 residues. In germline, CDR1 is KGHDR, CDR2 SFDVKD. CDR3 DNA sequence: TGTGCCACCGCAGACAGGGTAGGAGGAAATGAGCAGTTCTTC. This sequence encodes CATADRVGGNEQFF.

The genes are TRBV6-2 or TRBV6-3 and TRBJ1-1, with a possible D match to TRBD1 (5 bases). The V gene lost 5 bases and the J gene lost 5 bases, with 9 bases spanning the gap. Germline values: CDR1 MNHEY, CDR2 SVGEGT. This CDR3 contains 12 residues. In DNA, the CDR3 is TGTGCCAGCAGTACAGGACTGACTGAAGCTTTCTTT. Amino acid sequence: CASSTGLTEAFF.

The rearrangement joins TRBV3-1 (or the pseudogene TRBV3-2) to TRBJ2-1; TRBD2 aligns across 8 bases. Germline values: CDR1 LGHDT, CDR2 YNNKEL (reference sequence). CDR3 length: 13 amino acids. The V segment lost 4 bases and the J segment 10 bases; nucleotides outside the gene matches: 6. The CDR3 is CASSLLLAGEQFF. As DNA, the CDR3 is TGTGCCAGCAGCCTCCTTTTAGCGGGGGAGCAGTTCTTC.

The chain has TRBV7-9 and TRBJ1-4; the D gene is possibly TRBD1 (5 bases). The length of the CDR3 is 15 residues. From germline, CDR1 is SEHNR and CDR2 FQNEAQ (reference sequence). Trimming left V 5 bases short and J 5 bases short, with 15 bases between. This CDR3 is CASSPPGRENEKLFF. CDR3 coding DNA: TGTGCCAGCAGCCCTCCGGGACGGGAAAATGAAAAACTGTTTTTT. The full variable domain, with the rest looked up from reference TRBV7-9 and TRBJ1-4, is DTGVSQNPRHKITKRGQNVTFRCDPISEHNRLYWYRQTLGQGPEFLTYFQNEAQLEKSRLLSDRFSAERPKGSFSTLEIQRTEQGDSAMYLCASSPPGRENEKLFFGSGTQLSVL.

J is TRBJ1-2 and V is TRBV5-1; a possible D gene is TRBD1 (5 bases). V lost 0 bases to trimming and J lost 6 bases, with 21 bases between them. CDR1 SGHRS and CDR2 YFSETQ come from the germline V gene. CDR3 length: 17 amino acids. The chain's CDR3 is CASSLEGPFGGGNGYTF. CDR3 in DNA: TGCGCCAGCAGCTTGGAGGGACCTTTCGGGGGAGGGAATGGCTACACCTTC.

This chain joins TRBV3-1 (or the pseudogene TRBV3-2) and TRBJ1-2; D is unclear. V was shortened by 0 bases and J by 7 bases, with 9 bases between the two germline ends. The CDR3 spans 13 residues. Germline assignment: CDR1 LGHDT and CDR2 YNNKEL (reference sequence). As DNA, the CDR3 is TGTGCCAGCAGCCAAGATGGGCCCTCTGGCTACACCTTC. Amino acids: CASSQDGPSGYTF.

The chain uses TRBV18 and TRBJ1-5, with D hard to call. Trimming left V 3 bases short and J 7 bases short, with 22 bases between. The germline gives CDR1 KGHSH, CDR2 LQKENI. The CDR3 length is 17 residues. CDR3 bases: TGTGCCAGCTCACCCATCAGGCTCTCAGATAAGAAGCAGCCCCAGCATTTT. This encodes CASSPIRLSDKKQPQHF.

This chain joins TRBV10-1 and TRBJ2-5; 8 bases are shared with TRBD1. Germline V gene sequence: CDR1 WNHNN, CDR2 SYGVQD (reference sequence). The CDR3 sequence is 16 residues long. After removal of 5 bases from V and 1 base from J, the junction contained 9 bases not matched to a gene. In DNA, the CDR3 is TGCGCCAGCAGTAGTTCCCTCGGGACAGGCCAAGAGACCCAGTACTTC. The encoded protein is CASSSSLGTGQETQYF.

J is TRBJ2-2 and V is TRBV5-5; D gene ambiguous. Trimming pared 4 bases from V and 5 bases from J, leaving 12 bases between. From germline, CDR1 is SGHKS and CDR2 YYEKEE (reference sequence). CDR3 size: 14 residues. CDR3 sequence reads: CASSPDQVTGELFF. Written as DNA, the CDR3 is TGTGCCAGCAGCCCGGACCAAGTGACCGGGGAGCTGTTTTTT.

This clone was seen more than once but under ten times. This sequence joins TRBV6-1 and TRBJ1-2; TRBD1 might be the D (6 bases). CDR1 and CDR2 (germline): MNHNS, SASEGT. The V end was cut by 2 bases, the J end by 5 bases, with 18 bases between. The CDR3 consists of 16 residues. This CDR3 is CASSEKQGWGGYGYTF. The CDR3 DNA is TGTGCCAGCAGTGAAAAACAGGGATGGGGCGGATATGGCTACACCTTC.

V gene TRBV6-5 combines with J gene TRBJ2-7; 9 bases agree with TRBD2. The CDR3 totals 13 residues. CDR1 MNHEY and CDR2 SVGAGI come from the germline V gene. V shed 6 bases and J 2 bases; nucleotides not matched to a gene: 2. CDR3 residues: CASSLAGTYEQYF. CDR3 nucleotide sequence: TGTGCCAGCAGCCTAGCGGGAACCTACGAGCAGTACTTC.

The V and J genes are TRBV5-8 and TRBJ1-4; 7 positions match TRBD1. V shed 4 bases and J 0 bases; nucleotides not matched to a gene: 6. The CDR3 runs 16 residues. The germline V gene encodes CDR1 SGHTS and CDR2 YDEGEE. The CDR3 loop reads CASSPGQVATNEKLFF. The CDR3 nucleotides read TGTGCCAGCAGCCCCGGACAGGTGGCAACTAATGAAAAACTGTTTTTT. Based on the CDR3 plus reference TRBV5-8 and TRBJ1-4, the full variable domain is EAGVTQSPTHLIKTRGQQATLRCSPISGHTSVYWYQQALGLGLQFLLWYDEGEERNRGNFPPRFSGRQFPNYSSELNVNALELEDSALYLCASSPGQVATNEKLFFGSGTQLSVL.

The CDR3 DNA is TGTGCCAGCAGCCACGCCCGGACTAGCGGGAGAACTAGCTCCTACGAGCAGTACTTC. This sequence encodes CASSHARTSGRTSSYEQYF. The gene calls are TRBV7-8 and TRBJ2-7, with 13 bases fitting TRBD2. Germline-derived CDR1 and CDR2 are SGHVS and FQNEAQ. V gave up 5 bases and J gave up 0 bases; unmatched junction bases: 13. There are 19 residues in the CDR3. Looking up the rest from reference TRBV7-8 and TRBJ2-7 gives the full variable domain: GAGVSQSPRYKVAKRGQDVALRCDPISGHVSLFWYQQALGQGPEFLTYFQNEAQLDKSGLPSDRFFAERPEGSVSTLKIQRTQQEDSAVYLCASSHARTSGRTSSYEQYFGPGTRLTVT.

V is TRBV3-1 (or the pseudogene TRBV3-2) and J is TRBJ1-2; D is undetermined. The CDR3 has 12 residues. Germline CDR1 and CDR2: LGHDT and YNNKEL (reference sequence). The V end lost 2 bases, the J end lost 5 bases, and 6 bases lay between the germline ends. Here the CDR3 reads CASSQLRYGYTF. The CDR3 DNA is TGTGCCAGCAGCCAACTGCGATATGGCTACACCTTC.

CDR3 protein: CASSLGGGTGRRHQPQHF. As DNA, the CDR3 is TGTGCCAGCAGCTTGGGGGGAGGGACAGGGCGTCGTCATCAGCCCCAGCATTTT. J is TRBJ1-5 and V is TRBV5-6; 9 nucleotides match TRBD1. Per germline, CDR1 SGHDT and CDR2 YYEEEE. With 0 bases clipped from V and 5 bases from J, the junction kept 12 bases outside the gene matches. This CDR3 region has 18 residues.

The chain employs TRBV7-2 and TRBJ2-2; 9 bases agree with TRBD2. The CDR3 is 17 amino acids. Trimming cost V 3 bases and J 2 bases; bases outside gene matches: 7. Germline CDR1 is SGHTA and CDR2 is FQGNSA. As DNA, the CDR3 is TGTGCCAGCAGCTTCCGCCGACTAGCGGCTAACACCGGGGAGCTGTTTTTT. As protein: CASSFRRLAANTGELFF.